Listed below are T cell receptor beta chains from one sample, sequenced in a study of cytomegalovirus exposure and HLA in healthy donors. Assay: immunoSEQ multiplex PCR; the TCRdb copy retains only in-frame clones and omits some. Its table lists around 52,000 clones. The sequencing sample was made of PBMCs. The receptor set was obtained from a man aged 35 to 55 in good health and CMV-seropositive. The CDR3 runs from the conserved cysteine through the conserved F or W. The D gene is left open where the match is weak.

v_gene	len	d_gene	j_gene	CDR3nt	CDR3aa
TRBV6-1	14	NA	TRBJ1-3	TGTGCCACCTTGCAGGGTGTCTCTGGAAACACCATATATTTT	CATLQGVSGNTIYF
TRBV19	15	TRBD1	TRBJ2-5	TGTGCCAGTAGTATAGAAGTTGGACAGGGAGAGACCCAGTACTTC	CASSIEVGQGETQYF
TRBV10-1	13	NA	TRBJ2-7	TGCGCCAGCAGTGAGGGCACGGGGTACGAGCAGTACTTC	CASSEGTGYEQYF
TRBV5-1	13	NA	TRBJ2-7	TGCGCCAGCAGCTGGGACAAGACCTACGAGCAGTACTTC	CASSWDKTYEQYF
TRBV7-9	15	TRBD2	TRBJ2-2	TGTGCCAGCAGCTTCAAACTAGCGGAGATCGGGGAGCTGTTTTTT	CASSFKLAEIGELFF
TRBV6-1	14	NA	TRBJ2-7	TGTGCCAGCAGTGAAGAGGGGAGGCCCTACGAGCAGTACTTC	CASSEEGRPYEQYF
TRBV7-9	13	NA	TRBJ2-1	TGTGCCAGCAGCTTACAGGGCAGCTACGAGCAGTTCTTC	CASSLQGSYEQFF
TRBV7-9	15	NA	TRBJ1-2	TGTGCCAGCAGCTCCTCAGGAGGTAGTAACTATGGCTACACCTTC	CASSSSGGSNYGYTF
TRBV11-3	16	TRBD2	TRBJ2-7	TGTGCCAGCAGCGTTCCGGGACTAGCGAGTTCCTACGAGCAGTACTTC	CASSVPGLASSYEQYF
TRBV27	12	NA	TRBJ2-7	TGTGCCAGCAGTTCCCCCGGGTACGAGCAGTACTTC	CASSSPGYEQYF
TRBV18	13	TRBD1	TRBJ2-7	TGTGCCAGCTCACGGGGACAGGGCTACGAGCAGTACTTC	CASSRGQGYEQYF
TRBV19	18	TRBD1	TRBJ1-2	TGTGCCAGTACCTATAATCCTTTCACCGGGACAGGGGGCCATGGCTACACCTTC	CASTYNPFTGTGGHGYTF
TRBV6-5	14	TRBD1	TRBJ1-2	TGTGCCAGCAGGCGCTTAGACAGGGACCATGGCTACACCTTC	CASRRLDRDHGYTF
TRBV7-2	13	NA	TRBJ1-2	TGTGCCAGCAGCTCCCCAGGGAACTATGGCTACACCTTC	CASSSPGNYGYTF
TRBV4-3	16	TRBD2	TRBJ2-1	TGCGCCAGCAGCCAGTCCGGGACTAGCGGGGGAGAAGAGCAGTTCTTC	CASSQSGTSGGEEQFF
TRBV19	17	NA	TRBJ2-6	TGTGCCAGTAGTCCAATTCCACAGGGATTGGTCGCCAACGTCCTGACTTTC	CASSPIPQGLVANVLTF
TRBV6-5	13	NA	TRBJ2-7	TGTGCCAGCAGTTCCCCCGGACACGACGAGCAGTACTTC	CASSSPGHDEQYF
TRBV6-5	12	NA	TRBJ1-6	TGTGCCAGCAGTTGGGGGGATTCACCCCTCCACTTT	CASSWGDSPLHF
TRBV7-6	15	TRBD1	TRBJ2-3	TGTGCCAGCAGCTTAGGTCCAGGGGGCGCAGATACGCAGTATTTT	CASSLGPGGADTQYF
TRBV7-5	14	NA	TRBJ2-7	TGTGCCAGAAGCCTCCGGGACAGATCCTACGAGCAGTACTTC	CARSLRDRSYEQYF
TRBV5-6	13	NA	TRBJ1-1	TGTGCCAGCCGCAGGGGTTCGAACACTGAAGCTTTCTTT	CASRRGSNTEAFF
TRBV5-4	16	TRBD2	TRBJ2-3	TGTGCCAGCAGCTTACAGAGCGGGGGGCGCACAGATACGCAGTATTTT	CASSLQSGGRTDTQYF
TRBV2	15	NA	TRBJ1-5	TGTGCCAGCAGCCGCCAGGGGTTGAGCAATCAGCCCCAGCATTTT	CASSRQGLSNQPQHF
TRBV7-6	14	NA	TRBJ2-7	TGTGCCAGCAGCTTAGCCCCAGGGTGGAACGAGCAGTACTTC	CASSLAPGWNEQYF
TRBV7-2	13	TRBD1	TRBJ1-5	TGTGCCAGCAGCTTAACAGGGGATCAGCCCCAGCATTTT	CASSLTGDQPQHF
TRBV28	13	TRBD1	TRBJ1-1	TGTGCCAGCAGTTCCGGACAGGGAGTATTAGCTTTCTTT	CASSSGQGVLAFF